This is a list of T cell receptor beta chains from one sample in a study of T cell responses to AZD1222 COVID-19 vaccine. The table came from immunoSEQ multiplex PCR; TCRdb's copy has only in-frame clones and leaves some out. The repertoire holds 150,000 to 200,000 clones, with about 94% as singletons. This material consisted of peripheral blood, taken on day 0 of AZD1222 vaccination. The source is an adult in good health. The CDR3 runs from the conserved cysteine through the conserved F or W.

v_call: TRBV30
j_call: TRBJ2-7
cdr3_length: 11
cdr3_aa: CAWSNDYEQYF

v_call: TRBV19
j_call: TRBJ2-3
cdr3_length: 17
cdr3_aa: CASSIVVGATPTDTQYF

v_call: TRBV15
j_call: TRBJ1-1
cdr3_length: 12
cdr3_aa: CATSRGYTEAFF

v_call: TRBV25-1
j_call: TRBJ2-7
cdr3_length: 14
cdr3_aa: CASSVTRRPYEQYF

v_call: TRBV28
j_call: TRBJ1-5
cdr3_length: 15
cdr3_aa: CASSYTGLSDQPQHF

v_call: TRBV20-1
j_call: TRBJ2-7
cdr3_length: 14
cdr3_aa: CSASPPGLAREQYF

v_call: TRBV11-2
j_call: TRBJ1-4
cdr3_length: 13
cdr3_aa: CASRALPNEKLFF

v_call: TRBV6-5
j_call: TRBJ2-2
cdr3_length: 14
cdr3_aa: CASSEQGRTGELFF

v_call: TRBV18
j_call: TRBJ1-1
cdr3_length: 13
cdr3_aa: CASSPPRNTEAFF

v_call: TRBV7-9
j_call: TRBJ1-5
cdr3_length: 12
cdr3_aa: CASSRNNQPQHF

v_call: TRBV11-2
j_call: TRBJ2-1
cdr3_length: 17
cdr3_aa: CASSLAPLAGRTDEQFF

v_call: TRBV6-4
j_call: TRBJ2-1
cdr3_length: 15
cdr3_aa: CASSAVSGSYNEQFF

v_call: TRBV5-6
j_call: TRBJ2-4
cdr3_length: 16
cdr3_aa: CASSLGPGGAKNIQYF

v_call: TRBV28
j_call: TRBJ2-1
cdr3_length: 12
cdr3_aa: CASSLGVNEQFF

v_call: TRBV7-7
j_call: TRBJ2-7
cdr3_length: 16
cdr3_aa: CASSYVNDVLAYEQYF

v_call: TRBV7-2
j_call: TRBJ2-7
cdr3_length: 15
cdr3_aa: CASSLDGTSRDEQYF

v_call: TRBV5-1
j_call: TRBJ1-1
cdr3_length: 14
cdr3_aa: CASSLAGQGARAFF

v_call: TRBV18
j_call: TRBJ2-7
cdr3_length: 15
cdr3_aa: CASSPGTGGVYEQYF

v_call: TRBV2
j_call: TRBJ1-3
cdr3_length: 16
cdr3_aa: CASSERRTYSGNTIYF

v_call: TRBV5-1
j_call: TRBJ1-1
cdr3_length: 13
cdr3_aa: CASSATENTEAFF

v_call: TRBV11-1
j_call: TRBJ1-1
cdr3_length: 12
cdr3_aa: CASSQIREDAFF

v_call: TRBV19
j_call: TRBJ1-6
cdr3_length: 16
cdr3_aa: CASKRGRSSYNSPLHF

v_call: TRBV28
j_call: TRBJ1-3
cdr3_length: 12
cdr3_aa: CASSFLGNTIYF

v_call: TRBV30
j_call: TRBJ1-5
cdr3_length: 13
cdr3_aa: CAWETGGNQPQHF

v_call: TRBV6-2/TRBV6-3
j_call: TRBJ2-7
cdr3_length: 12
cdr3_aa: CASSYRQNEQYF

v_call: TRBV27
j_call: TRBJ1-5
cdr3_length: 15
cdr3_aa: CASSDVGGGVQPQHF

v_call: TRBV5-4
j_call: TRBJ2-7
cdr3_length: 14
cdr3_aa: CASSFAGPSYEQYF

v_call: TRBV11-3
j_call: TRBJ2-7
cdr3_length: 14
cdr3_aa: CASSTPGNSGEQYF

v_call: TRBV4-3
j_call: TRBJ1-2
cdr3_length: 15
cdr3_aa: CASSPGQGANYGYTF

v_call: TRBV28
j_call: TRBJ1-6
cdr3_length: 21
cdr3_aa: CASSLLSHWGVVAGYNSPLHF

v_call: TRBV4-1
j_call: TRBJ1-5
cdr3_length: 12
cdr3_aa: CASSQDNQPQHF

v_call: TRBV27
j_call: TRBJ2-2
cdr3_length: 14
cdr3_aa: CASSYGASTGELFF

v_call: TRBV5-1
j_call: TRBJ1-1
cdr3_length: 11
cdr3_aa: CASRGGTEAFF

v_call: TRBV19
j_call: TRBJ1-2
cdr3_length: 15
cdr3_aa: CASSAPGQASYGYTF

v_call: TRBV11-2
j_call: TRBJ2-7
cdr3_length: 12
cdr3_aa: CASSLDPARQYF

v_call: TRBV9
j_call: TRBJ1-1
cdr3_length: 15
cdr3_aa: CASSPRPGSGTEAFF

v_call: TRBV6-5
j_call: TRBJ1-1
cdr3_length: 12
cdr3_aa: CASINRGTEAFF

v_call: TRBV20-1
j_call: TRBJ1-1
cdr3_length: 13
cdr3_aa: CSASSQMNTEAFF

v_call: TRBV5-6
j_call: TRBJ2-7
cdr3_length: 13
cdr3_aa: CASSFQGTYEQYF

v_call: TRBV28
j_call: TRBJ1-4
cdr3_length: 14
cdr3_aa: CASSLPGTNEKLFF

v_call: TRBV29-1
j_call: TRBJ1-1
cdr3_length: 13
cdr3_aa: CSVEVSPNTEAFF

v_call: TRBV11-2
j_call: TRBJ1-3
cdr3_length: 15
cdr3_aa: CASSRPDESGNTIYF

v_call: TRBV5-6
j_call: NA
cdr3_length: 15
cdr3_aa: CASSGYWRSTGELFF

v_call: TRBV30
j_call: TRBJ1-2
cdr3_length: 12
cdr3_aa: CAWSATAYGYTF

v_call: TRBV7-9
j_call: TRBJ2-5
cdr3_length: 13
cdr3_aa: CASSLDSQETQYF

v_call: TRBV4-2
j_call: TRBJ1-2
cdr3_length: 13
cdr3_aa: CASSQVMGNGYTF

v_call: TRBV5-1
j_call: TRBJ1-4
cdr3_length: 14
cdr3_aa: CASSLQGTNEKLFF

v_call: TRBV7-2
j_call: TRBJ2-7
cdr3_length: 15
cdr3_aa: CASSSSSGRSREQYF

v_call: TRBV27
j_call: TRBJ2-2
cdr3_length: 15
cdr3_aa: CASRGQVLIGGELFF

v_call: TRBV9
j_call: TRBJ2-3
cdr3_length: 16
cdr3_aa: CASSATGTGPTDTQYF

v_call: TRBV28
j_call: TRBJ2-5
cdr3_length: 12
cdr3_aa: CASTSTRTPQYF

v_call: TRBV11-2
j_call: TRBJ2-7
cdr3_length: 15
cdr3_aa: CASSTAGTGTLEQYF

v_call: TRBV25-1
j_call: TRBJ2-7
cdr3_length: 14
cdr3_aa: CASSPGRSSYEQYF

v_call: TRBV3-1/TRBV3-2
j_call: TRBJ1-2
cdr3_length: 14
cdr3_aa: CASSQRARGDGYTF